This paragraph reports one T cell receptor (beta chain). Sequenced by immunoSEQ multiplex PCR; TCRdb stores in-frame clones only, minus some. Seen here are about 63,000 clones, more than 70% observed once, and the top ten hold about 13%. The data belong to a study of control samples from healthy donors and cancer patients. The sequence was obtained from a woman aged 55-70 years with lung cancer. Specimen: PBMCs.

CDR3 in amino acids: CASSLRSGTNSPLHF. Here the CDR3 DNA reads TGTGCCAGCAGCTTAAGGTCGGGCACTAATTCACCCCTCCACTTT. This chain uses TRBV7-9 with TRBJ1-6; D is unclear. V lost 2 bases to trimming and J lost 6 bases, with 11 bases between them. The CDR3 is 15 residues long. Germline CDR1 and CDR2: SEHNR and FQNEAQ (reference sequence).